This is a list of T cell receptor beta chains from one sample in a study of OX40 agonist ivuxolimab in advanced cancers. Using immunoSEQ multiplex PCR, the repertoire was profiled, and TCRdb retains in-frame clones only, with some absent. Of more than 60,000 clones in the sample, almost 95% were seen once. The sample here was CD4+ or CD8+ T cells sorted from blood, taken in a trial of the OX40 agonist ivuxolimab. Every receptor here comes from an adult with an advanced solid tumor such as melanoma, head and neck, liver or kidney cancer. CDR3s include the opening cysteine and the closing phenylalanine or tryptophan. The D gene is left open where the match is weak. Clone size is shown for a subset of rows, as once, few, many or a class of expanded clone.

NA | TRBJ1-1 | TRBV7-2 | NA | TGTGCCAGCAGCTTAGCATGGGGATCGGGGACTGAAGCTTTCTTT | CASSLAWGSGTEAFF
NA | TRBJ2-5 | TRBV19 | NA | TGTGCCAGTAGTATAGCCCTCCTAGGGGGGACCCAGTACTTC | CASSIALLGGTQYF
NA | TRBJ1-1 | TRBV12-5 | NA | TGTGCTAGTGGTTTGGTGGCTGGGGCTTTCTTT | CASGLVAGAFF
NA | TRBJ2-7 | TRBV4-2 | NA | TGTGCCAGCAGCATCGAAGATGTAGCGCAAACCTACGAGCAGTACTTC | CASSIEDVAQTYEQYF
NA | TRBJ1-1 | TRBV15 | NA | TGTGCCACAGGAAAAACAGGGCGCACTGAAGCTTTCTTT | CATGKTGRTEAFF
NA | TRBJ2-5 | TRBV4-3 | NA | TGCGCCAGCAGCCAAGATTATTCCAGGTACGAGACCCAGTACTTC | CASSQDYSRYETQYF
NA | TRBJ1-2 | TRBV4-2 | NA | TGTGCCAGCAGCCCTCAGGGGAAAGGGGGCTATGGCTACACCTTC | CASSPQGKGGYGYTF
NA | TRBJ2-1 | TRBV7-2 | NA | TGTGCCAGCAGCCCCTTTCTTCCTGACAATGAGCAGTTCTTC | CASSPFLPDNEQFF
TRBD2 | TRBJ2-3 | TRBV5-6 | NA | TGTGCCAGCGACCCCCGGGAGGACTCAGATACGCAGTATTTT | CASDPREDSDTQYF
TRBD1 | TRBJ2-7 | TRBV6-5 | NA | TGTGCCAGCAGTTACTCTGGACAGGGTGTATACGAGCAGTACTTC | CASSYSGQGVYEQYF
NA | TRBJ1-4 | TRBV6-5 | NA | TGTGCCAGCAGTTACTTGGGGAGGCCCGATGAAAAACTGTTTTTT | CASSYLGRPDEKLFF
TRBD2 | TRBJ2-1 | TRBV9 | NA | TGTGCCAGCAGCGTTTACGGGAGGGCCTCCTACAATGAGCAGTTCTTC | CASSVYGRASYNEQFF
TRBD1 | TRBJ2-7 | TRBV6-5 | NA | TGTGCCAGCACCCCCCAGGGGGCTCCGCCCTACGAGCAGTACTTC | CASTPQGAPPYEQYF
TRBD1 | TRBJ2-5 | TRBV11-2 | NA | TGTGCCAGCAGCCAAAGACAGGGGAAAGAGACCCAGTACTTC | CASSQRQGKETQYF
TRBD2 | TRBJ2-4 | TRBV19 | NA | TGTGCCAGTAGTCCGTGGGGACTAGCGGAATGGAACATTCAGTACTTC | CASSPWGLAEWNIQYF
TRBD1 | TRBJ1-3 | TRBV9 | NA | TGTGCCAGCAGCCCACCCGGGACAGGGGATGGAAACACCATATATTTT | CASSPPGTGDGNTIYF
NA | TRBJ2-7 | TRBV30 | NA | TGTGCCTGGAGTTATAGCGGATACGAGCAGTACTTC | CAWSYSGYEQYF
TRBD1 | TRBJ1-1 | TRBV7-9 | NA | TGTGCCAGCAGCGAAGACAGGGTGAGTGAAGCTTTCTTT | CASSEDRVSEAFF
NA | TRBJ2-1 | TRBV5-1 | NA | TGCGCCAGCAGCCCCGGTACCATGGGGGGCTACAATGAGCAGTTCTTC | CASSPGTMGGYNEQFF
TRBD2 | TRBJ2-1 | TRBV4-2 | NA | TGTGCCAGCAGCCAGCGGACTAGCGGGAGTTACAATGAGCAGTTCTTC | CASSQRTSGSYNEQFF
NA | TRBJ2-5 | TRBV5-1 | NA | TGCGCCAGCAGCTTGGAGTCAGGGCAAGAGACCCAGTACTTC | CASSLESGQETQYF
NA | TRBJ2-7 | TRBV11-3 | NA | TGTGCCAGCAGCTTAACCACAGGCTACGAGCAGTACTTC | CASSLTTGYEQYF
TRBD2 | TRBJ2-7 | TRBV27 | NA | TGTGCCAGCAGTCCTCGGGGGGTTCGGGGCGAGCAGTACTTC | CASSPRGVRGEQYF
NA | TRBJ2-1 | TRBV27 | NA | TGTGCCAGCAGTTTAGCTAATGAGCAGTTCTTC | CASSLANEQFF
NA | TRBJ1-1 | TRBV10-3 | NA | TGTGCCATCAGCGGGACGGAAATTGATAAGAACACTGAAGCTTTCTTT | CAISGTEIDKNTEAFF
NA | TRBJ2-5 | TRBV6-6 | NA | TGTGCCAGCAGTCTCCGGAGGTCCCAAGAGACCCAGTACTTC | CASSLRRSQETQYF
NA | TRBJ2-5 | TRBV10-1 | NA | TGCGCCAGCAGTGAGTGGGAAACACACCAAGAGACCCAGTACTTC | CASSEWETHQETQYF
NA | TRBJ1-1 | TRBV9 | NA | TGTGCCAGCAGCGTAGGGGGGACTGAAGCTTTCTTT | CASSVGGTEAFF
TRBD1 | TRBJ1-3 | TRBV2 | NA | TGTGCCAGCGCTCGGGACAGGGATTTACCAAGCTCTGGAAACACCATATATTTT | CASARDRDLPSSGNTIYF
NA | TRBJ2-7 | TRBV25-1 | NA | TGTGCCAGCAGTGATCAGGGTTACGAGCAGTACTTC | CASSDQGYEQYF
NA | TRBJ2-7 | TRBV10-3 | once | TGTGCCATCAGTGAGAACCGTGGAGACGAGCAGTACTTC | CAISENRGDEQYF
NA | TRBJ2-7 | TRBV20-1 | few | TGCAGTGCTAGAGATTTGGGCGAGCAGTACTTC | CSARDLGEQYF
NA | TRBJ2-7 | TRBV4-2 | NA | TGTGCCAGCAGCCAAGACTCAGATGAGCAGTACTTC | CASSQDSDEQYF
TRBD1 | TRBJ1-1 | TRBV4-2 | NA | TGTGCCAGCAGCCTAGGACAGGGTAAAAACACTGAAGCTTTCTTT | CASSLGQGKNTEAFF
NA | TRBJ1-2 | TRBV29-1 | NA | TGCAGCGTTGATCGGCAGGACGACTATGGCTACACCTTC | CSVDRQDDYGYTF
TRBD2 | TRBJ2-1 | TRBV5-1 | NA | TGCGCCAGCAACATAGCGGGACACAATGAGCAGTTCTTC | CASNIAGHNEQFF
TRBD1 | TRBJ2-6 | TRBV11-3 | NA | TGTGCCAGCAGTCATAGGGGGCAAGGGGCCAACGTCCTGACTTTC | CASSHRGQGANVLTF
TRBD1 | TRBJ2-1 | TRBV10-3 | NA | TGTGCCATCAGGGGGGGCGGGACAGGGAATTTCAATGAGCAGTTCTTC | CAIRGGGTGNFNEQFF
TRBD2 | TRBJ2-6 | TRBV29-1 | few | TGCAGCGTTGGGGGTGCGACTAGCGGGAGCGAAGGGGCCAACGTCCTGACTTTC | CSVGGATSGSEGANVLTF
TRBD1 | TRBJ2-1 | TRBV28 | NA | TGTGCCAGCAGTTTCCGACAGGGTCGGAGTGAGCAGTTCTTC | CASSFRQGRSEQFF
NA | TRBJ1-5 | TRBV7-9 | NA | TGTGCCAGCAGCTTAGTGGACAGCGACCACCTGTATAGCAATCAGCCCCAGCATTTT | CASSLVDSDHLYSNQPQHF
NA | TRBJ1-2 | TRBV6-1 | few | TGTGCCGGCGCGTTGGGCGGTCTTTATGGCTACACCTTC | CAGALGGLYGYTF
TRBD2 | TRBJ2-3 | TRBV4-3 | NA | TGCGCCAGCAGCCCTACTTATAGCGGGACCACAGATACGCAGTATTTT | CASSPTYSGTTDTQYF
TRBD1 | TRBJ1-2 | TRBV5-6 | NA | TGTGCCAGCAGCTCGGCCGCGGGACAGGCTAACTATGGCTACACCTTC | CASSSAAGQANYGYTF
NA | TRBJ2-5 | TRBV14 | NA | TGTGCCAGCAGCCAAGGCAGAGACCCCCCGGGAGAGACCCAGTACTTC | CASSQGRDPPGETQYF